These 22 T cell receptor beta chains were sequenced from one sample in a study of shared clonotypes between healthy human individuals (dated by TCRdb to the early 2020s). The library came from the immunoSEQ multiplex PCR assay. TCRdb took over this immuneACCESS table, retaining in-frame rearrangements with V and J assigned. Such tables are incomplete; in checked studies, under half of the missing clones stem from an unresolved V gene, and the remainder is unexplained. This sample gives roughly 1,100,000 clones in total; about three quarters of them show up just once. The ten most abundant clones make up 1.4% of the sample. Sequenced material: memory CD4+ T cells sorted from blood. The cell subset or site label on this specimen signifies: CD45RA-negative fraction. All receptors derive from a man between 18 and 29 years old in good health.

V and J are TRBV6-5 and TRBJ1-4; 10 bases agree with TRBD1. The CDR3 is 13 amino acids. The germline CDR1 and CDR2 sequences are MNHEY and SVGAGI. With V trimmed by 7 bases and J by 7 bases, 3 bases remained unmatched. This chain's CDR3 is CASKGQGVEKLFF. Written as DNA, the CDR3 is TGTGCCAGCAAAGGACAGGGGGTTGAAAAACTGTTTTTT.

This clone has only one observation. V usage is TRBV19 and J usage is TRBJ2-3; the D is unclear. The V end lost 3 bases, the J end lost 7 bases, and 5 bases lay between the germline ends. This CDR3 spans 11 amino acids. The V gene's germline CDR1 is LNHDA and CDR2 SQIVND (reference sequence). The DNA of the CDR3 is TGTGCCAGTAGTATTGAGAATACGCAGTATTTT. It translates to CASSIENTQYF.

The chain has TRBV23-1 and TRBJ1-5; the D is unclear. TRBV23-1 is noted as an ORF with a role that remains uncertain. CDR3 length equals 16 residues. Trimming took off 0 bases at V and 7 bases at J, with 16 bases between the two ends. The CDR3 protein is CASSQSVARREQPQHF. The DNA for the CDR3 is TGCGCCAGCAGTCAATCCGTAGCCCGACGGGAACAGCCCCAGCATTTT.

This chain links TRBV18 with TRBJ1-1; D uncertain. Germline V lookup: CDR1 KGHSH, CDR2 LQKENI. V lost 2 bases and J 8 bases, leaving 9 bases between the germline ends. The CDR3 is 12 amino acids. Here the CDR3 DNA reads TGTGCCAGCTCACCATCACGGACCGAAGCTTTCTTT. It is translated as CASSPSRTEAFF. Together with reference TRBV18 and TRBJ1-1, the CDR3 gives the full variable domain: NAGVMQNPRHLVRRRGQEARLRCSPMKGHSHVYWYRQLPEEGLKFMVYLQKENIIDESGMPKERFSAEFPKEGPSILRIQQVVRGDSAAYFCASSPSRTEAFFGQGTRLTVV.

The chain combines TRBV13 with TRBJ2-2; 9 bases match TRBD2. CDR1 and CDR2 from the germline V gene are PRHDT and FYEKMQ (reference sequence). Unmatched junction bases numbered 5, after V lost 5 bases and J lost 1 base. The length of the CDR3 is 16 residues. The CDR3 DNA sequence: TGTGCCAGCAGCGAGACTAGCGGCCGGAACACCGGGGAGCTGTTTTTT. Translated: CASSETSGRNTGELFF.

The V and J genes are TRBV5-1 and TRBJ2-7; D might be TRBD2 (5 bases). Germline CDR1 and CDR2: SGHRS and YFSETQ. The length of the CDR3 is 14 residues. V was clipped by 0 bases and J by 7 bases, with 14 bases between them. The CDR3 region has the DNA TGCGCCAGCAGCTTGGAAAGGGCGGGTTCGGAGCAGTACTTC. As protein: CASSLERAGSEQYF.

Only a few counts were recorded for this clone. The chain uses TRBV28 and TRBJ2-1; TRBD1 matches 10 bases. This CDR3 region has 15 residues. Looked up from germline, CDR1 is MDHEN and CDR2 is SYDVKM. Trimming took 8 bases from V and 4 from J; bases not matched to a gene: 8. The CDR3 region is CASPSGTGVYNEQFF. Written as DNA, the CDR3 is TGTGCCAGCCCTTCCGGGACAGGGGTGTACAATGAGCAGTTCTTC. Supplemented by reference TRBV28 and TRBJ2-1, the full variable domain reads DVKVTQSSRYLVKRTGEKVFLECVQDMDHENMFWYRQDPGLGLRLIYFSYDVKMKEKGDIPEGYSVSREKKERFSLILESASTNQTSMYLCASPSGTGVYNEQFFGPGTRLTVL.

This rearrangement joins TRBV11-2 to TRBJ2-7, with 7 nucleotides matching TRBD2. The CDR3 spans 14 residues. The germline V gene has CDR1 SGHAT and CDR2 FQNNGV. Trimming at V came to 1 base and at J to 4 bases, leaving 4 bases not matched to a gene. CDR3 nucleotides: TGTGCCAGCAGCTTAGTAGCCGGGGGGTACGAGCAGTACTTC. Its translation is CASSLVAGGYEQYF.

CDR3 in DNA: TGTGCCAGCAGTTACTCGATGCGGGGGAGCGGCTACACCTTC. This gives the protein CASSYSMRGSGYTF. This chain links TRBV6-5 with TRBJ1-2; possible D gene TRBD1, 5 bases. The CDR3 totals 14 residues. CDR1 is MNHEY, CDR2 SVGAGI, per germline. V lost 0 bases to trimming and J lost 8 bases, with 13 bases between them.

The chain couples TRBV6-1 to TRBJ2-7; 7 positions agree with TRBD1. V was clipped by 5 bases and J by 4 bases; unmatched bases: 8. CDR3 length: 14 residues. Germline CDR1 reads MNHNS; CDR2 reads SASEGT. The CDR3 DNA sequence: TGTGCCAGCAGTTTACGACAGGGTGGTTACGAGCAGTACTTC. This codes for CASSLRQGGYEQYF.

The chain joins TRBV9 to TRBJ1-5, with D possibly being TRBD1 (6 bases). Between the trimmed V and J ends, which lost 4 bases and 6 bases, there was a span of 14 bases. The germline gives CDR1 SGDLS, CDR2 YYNGEE. The CDR3 has 14 residues. As DNA, the CDR3 is TGTGCCAGCAGCCCGTCCGACAGGCCTCAGCCCCAGCATTTT. Protein sequence: CASSPSDRPQPQHF.

This clone occurred once. This rearrangement joins TRBV5-1 to TRBJ1-4, with D possibly TRBD1 on 5 matching bases. The CDR3 sequence is 14 residues long. V was shortened by 4 bases and J by 5 bases, with 12 bases between the two germline ends. The germline V gene encodes CDR1 SGHRS and CDR2 YFSETQ. In DNA, the CDR3 is TGCGCCAGCAGCCCTTCGACAGAGAATGAAAAACTGTTTTTT. This encodes CASSPSTENEKLFF.

This clone has a single count. This chain joins TRBV5-6 and TRBJ2-5; D is possibly TRBD2 (5 bases). CDR1 and CDR2 from the germline V gene are SGHDT and YYEEEE. Trimming took 2 bases from V and 3 from J, leaving 17 bases between them. This CDR3 is 16 amino acids long. The CDR3 sequence: CASSFRDTMTEETQYF. The CDR3 DNA is TGTGCCAGCAGCTTTCGGGATACAATGACTGAAGAGACCCAGTACTTC.

Remarks on this clone: With a far larger clone one base away, a read error is the likely cause. This chain links TRBV9 with TRBJ2-5; D might be TRBD2 (7 bases). The CDR3 length is 13 residues. V lost 3 bases and J lost 4, with 10 bases in between. Germline CDR1 is SGDLS and CDR2 is YYNGEE. Here the CDR3 DNA reads TGTGCCAGCAGCGGGGGGGGCCCAGAGACCCAGTACTTC. It codes for CASSGGGPETQYF.

The rearrangement uses TRBV19 and TRBJ1-6; D remains ambiguous. From germline, CDR1 is LNHDA and CDR2 SQIVND (reference sequence). The CDR3 has 14 amino acids. With 8 bases removed from V and 7 bases from J, the gap between germline ends came to 15 bases. The CDR3 coding sequence is TGTGCCAGTGCGGGCCGTGGAAGGAATTCACCCCTCCACTTT. Amino acids: CASAGRGRNSPLHF.

This chain uses TRBV30 with TRBJ2-1; D unclear. CDR1 is GTSNPN, CDR2 SVGIG, per germline (reference sequence). Trimming took 5 bases from V and 3 from J, leaving 14 bases between them. This CDR3 comprises 14 residues. The CDR3 DNA reads as TGTGCCTGGCAGCGCGGCCCAGGCTACAATGAGCAGTTCTTC. Its protein is CAWQRGPGYNEQFF.

The chain employs TRBV29-1 and TRBJ1-1, with a possible D match to TRBD1 (5 bases). CDR1 and CDR2 from the germline V gene are SQVTM and ANQGSEA. The CDR3 is 13 residues long. V lost 6 bases and J 3 bases, leaving 14 bases between the germline ends. Here the CDR3 reads CSVGDLWDTEAFF. In nucleotides, the CDR3 is TGCAGCGTCGGGGACCTGTGGGACACTGAAGCTTTCTTT.

In the case of this clone: The junction does not match germline at one end; this may be a read error. CDR3 sequence reads: CASSPRSQGTQYF. The CDR3 DNA sequence: TGTGCCAGCAGTCCACGCTCCCAAGGGACCCAGTACTTC. The chain joins TRBV27 to TRBJ2-5; D not certain. The germline CDR1 and CDR2 sequences are MNHEY and SMNVEV (reference sequence). The CDR3 has 13 residues.

The gene calls are TRBV6-1 and TRBJ1-2; D not resolved. The ends were cut back, 4 bases at V and 8 bases at J, with 14 bases in the middle. The CDR3 runs to 13 residues. Per germline, CDR1 MNHNS and CDR2 SASEGT. CDR3 in amino acids: CASSVGVLDGYTF. CDR3 coding DNA: TGTGCCAGCAGTGTCGGGGTGCTTGACGGCTACACCTTC.

V is TRBV18 and J is TRBJ1-2; weak D call: TRBD1 (5 bases). The V gene lost 5 bases and the J gene lost 7 bases, with 20 bases spanning the gap. Germline V gene sequence: CDR1 KGHSH, CDR2 LQKENI. The CDR3 is 15 residues long. The CDR3 DNA is TGTGCCAGCTCAGATCCGGGACCCCAGAACATTGGCTACACCTTC. Translated, it gives CASSDPGPQNIGYTF.

A few counts support this clone. V and J are TRBV27 and TRBJ1-6, with D unclear. V shed 4 bases and J shed 5 bases, with 9 bases lying between them. The CDR3 has 14 amino acids. In germline, CDR1 is MNHEY, CDR2 SMNVEV (reference sequence). The chain's CDR3 is CASSSPADNSPLHF. In DNA form, the CDR3 reads TGTGCCAGCAGTTCCCCGGCCGATAATTCACCCCTCCACTTT.

With respect to this clone: Other DNA sequences from this sample encode an identical CDR3 as well. The chain recombines TRBV11-2 with TRBJ2-7; unclear D gene. The ends were cut back, 1 base at V and 4 bases at J, with 2 bases in the middle. The CDR3 contains 11 residues. Germline CDR1 is SGHAT and CDR2 is FQNNGV. CDR3: CASSLVYEQYF. In DNA, the CDR3 is TGTGCCAGCAGCTTAGTGTACGAGCAGTACTTC.